The text below deals with one T cell receptor (beta chain). The antigen remains unidentified. Treatment reported: 15 to 20 received Ad26.COV2.S at low or high dose, single or two shots; about 5 received placebo; per-sample allocation not given. Vaccine and placebo recipients were sampled on day 63 after the first injection. This table comes from immunoSEQ multiplex PCR, and its TCRdb copy is limited to in-frame clones, with some not included. The sample records some 250,000 clones, roughly 88% being singletons. The length of the CDR3 is 19 residues. Trimming removed 4 bases at V and 5 bases at J, with 31 bases between. Per the germline V gene, CDR1 is SGHDT and CDR2 is YYEEEE. This entry comes from a study of Ad26.COV2.S vaccination and SARS-CoV-2 variants. Study findings and constraints: Responses of spike-specific T cells (both CD8+ and CD4+) reportedly showed substantial breadth after vaccination. Responses of T cells in total may have been underestimated by the TCR breadth and depth analyses.

The V call is TRBV5-6, the J call TRBJ2-7, with D maybe TRBD1 (5 bases). Material: peripheral blood, obtained in a trial of Ad26.COV2.S vaccine versus placebo. The receptor comes from a person between 18 and 60 years old who received the Ad26.COV2.S COVID-19 vaccine or a placebo. The CDR3 here is CASSVRYLLRVDSSHEQYF. The CDR3 DNA sequence: TGTGCCAGCAGCGTGAGGTACTTACTTAGGGTTGACAGCTCGCACGAGCAGTACTTC.